This entry lists 26 T cell receptor beta chains sequenced from one sample in a study of T cell responses to AZD1222 COVID-19 vaccine. Clones were read by immunoSEQ multiplex PCR, and TCRdb kept only the in-frame ones, dropping some. The sample includes 77,000 or so clones, 92% of them seen just once. Specimen: peripheral blood, collected on day 0 of MenACWY control vaccination. Every receptor here comes from an adult in good health.

The chain has TRBV28 and TRBJ1-2; 9 bases line up with TRBD1. The CDR3 is 14 amino acids. Per the germline V gene, CDR1 is MDHEN and CDR2 is SYDVKM. V dropped 5 bases and J dropped 4; count of bases not matched to a gene: 5. CDR3 nucleotides: TGTGCCAGCAGTGACGGACAGGGGAGCTATGGCTACACCTTC. Amino acid sequence: CASSDGQGSYGYTF.

This rearrangement joins TRBV27 to TRBJ1-1, with 7 bases aligning to TRBD1. Trimming cost V 6 bases and J 4 bases; bases outside gene matches: 5. The CDR3 sequence is 13 residues long. Germline V CDR1 and CDR2: MNHEY, SMNVEV (reference sequence). The CDR3 sequence: CASSLDRATEAFF. The CDR3 bases are TGTGCCAGCAGCTTAGACAGGGCCACTGAAGCTTTCTTT.

The chain employs TRBV28 and TRBJ1-5; 7 bases map to TRBD1. The CDR3 is 15 residues long. V dropped 8 bases and J dropped 0; count of bases not matched to a gene: 7. Germline-derived CDR1 and CDR2 are MDHEN and SYDVKM. The CDR3 DNA sequence: TGTGCCAGCGGCTCGGGACAGAGTAGCAATCAGCCCCAGCATTTT. This codes for CASGSGQSSNQPQHF.

The J gene is TRBJ1-1, the V gene TRBV6-5, with D hard to call. The CDR3 totals 12 residues. Trimming pared 2 bases from V and 1 base from J, leaving 2 bases between. Germline-derived CDR1 and CDR2 are MNHEY and SVGAGI. This CDR3 reads CASSYPNTEAFF. CDR3 nucleotide sequence: TGTGCCAGCAGTTACCCGAACACTGAAGCTTTCTTT.

This clone was detected only once. V gene TRBV19 combines with J gene TRBJ1-4, with D uncertain. Germline CDR1 and CDR2: LNHDA and SQIVND (reference sequence). The length of the CDR3 is 13 residues. V lost 6 bases, J lost 4 bases, and 9 bases lay in between. This CDR3 reads CASRQLINEKLFF. For the CDR3, the DNA is TGTGCCAGTAGACAACTTATTAATGAAAAACTGTTTTTT.

The rearrangement uses TRBV18 and TRBJ1-2; D is ambiguous. Between the trimmed V and J ends, which lost 5 bases and 4 bases, there was a span of 17 bases. CDR1 KGHSH and CDR2 LQKENI come from the germline V gene. This CDR3 is 15 amino acids long. This CDR3 reads CASSSTGKQTYGYTF. The DNA for the CDR3 is TGTGCCAGCTCATCGACGGGAAAACAAACCTATGGCTACACCTTC. Full variable domain (rest looked up from reference TRBV18 and TRBJ1-2): NAGVMQNPRHLVRRRGQEARLRCSPMKGHSHVYWYRQLPEEGLKFMVYLQKENIIDESGMPKERFSAEFPKEGPSILRIQQVVRGDSAAYFCASSSTGKQTYGYTFGSGTRLTVV.

The chain combines TRBV28 with TRBJ1-5; 7 bases match TRBD1. The germline gives CDR1 MDHEN, CDR2 SYDVKM. J gave up 1 base and V 4 bases, and 4 bases lay outside the gene matches. There are 15 residues in the CDR3. The CDR3 DNA reads TGTGCCAGCAGTTCCCAGGGGGTGAGCAATCAGCCCCAGCATTTT. This gives the protein CASSSQGVSNQPQHF.

The chain uses TRBV28 and TRBJ1-5; D is undetermined. V dropped 3 bases and J dropped 6 bases, with 12 bases sitting between them. This CDR3 spans 14 amino acids. Germline lookup yields CDR1 MDHEN and CDR2 SYDVKM. CDR3 residues: CASSFIPTGQPQHF. In DNA form, the CDR3 reads TGTGCCAGCAGTTTTATCCCCACCGGTCAGCCCCAGCATTTT.

The genes are TRBV19 and TRBJ1-5; no definite D call. CDR3 length: 13 amino acids. The ends were cut back, 7 bases at V and 5 bases at J, with 12 bases in the middle. The V gene's germline CDR1 is LNHDA and CDR2 SQIVND (reference sequence). The CDR3 is CASTGGRDQPQHF. CDR3 DNA sequence: TGTGCCAGTACGGGCGGAAGGGATCAGCCCCAGCATTTT.

V is TRBV7-2 and J is TRBJ2-7, with TRBD2 matching over 7 bases. The CDR3 extends over 17 amino acids. The ends lost 3 bases at V and 5 bases at J; junction bases unmatched: 16. CDR1 and CDR2 from the germline V gene are SGHTA and FQGNSA. The CDR3 nucleotides are TGTGCCAGCAGCTTTTGGGACCCCTGGCGGGAGAAGAACGAGCAGTACTTC. Translating gives CASSFWDPWREKNEQYF.

The chain carries TRBV7-7 and TRBJ1-3; TRBD1 matches 10 bases. Looked up from germline, CDR1 is SSHAT and CDR2 is FNYEAQ (reference sequence). The CDR3 has 17 amino acids. V was pared by 6 bases and J by 0 bases, with 8 bases of the junction left unmatched. In nucleotides, the CDR3 is TGTGCCAGCAGTGCGGGACAGGGGCCATACTCTGGAAACACCATATATTTT. It specifies CASSAGQGPYSGNTIYF. Drawing the rest from reference TRBV7-7 and TRBJ1-3, the complete variable domain is GAGVSQSPRYKVTKRGQDVTLRCDPISSHATLYWYQQALGQGPEFLTYFNYEAQPDKSGLPSDRFSAERPEGSISTLTIQRTEQRDSAMYRCASSAGQGPYSGNTIYFGEGSWLTVV.

The chain is built from TRBV27 and TRBJ2-7; D uncertain. CDR1 is MNHEY and CDR2 is SMNVEV in the germline V gene (reference sequence). The CDR3 runs to 12 residues. The V and J ends lost 8 bases and 5 bases respectively, with 13 bases between them. CDR3 nucleotide sequence: TGTGCCAGCGGCATACGGATTAACGAGCAGTACTTC. It translates to CASGIRINEQYF.

The chain couples TRBV6-2 or TRBV6-3 to TRBJ2-7, with 7 bases aligning to TRBD2. The CDR3 contains 14 residues. Germline CDR1 MNHEY, CDR2 SVGEGT. The J segment lost 6 bases and the V segment lost 2 bases, leaving 7 bases of the junction unmatched. In DNA, the CDR3 is TGTGCCAGCAGTTACGCCCGGGACTACGGCGAGCAGTACTTC. It specifies CASSYARDYGEQYF.

The chain employs TRBV5-1 and TRBJ2-3, with D possibly matching TRBD1 (6 bases). CDR3 length: 14 residues. The V and J ends lost 0 bases and 5 bases respectively, with 10 bases between them. The germline V gene encodes CDR1 SGHRS and CDR2 YFSETQ. Written as DNA, the CDR3 is TGCGCCAGCAGCTTGGCCCCAGGGGAAGATACGCAGTATTTT. Protein: CASSLAPGEDTQYF. The whole variable domain, remainder taken from reference TRBV5-1 and TRBJ2-3, is KAGVTQTPRYLIKTRGQQVTLSCSPISGHRSVSWYQQTPGQGLQFLFEYFSETQRNKGNFPGRFSGRQFSNSRSEMNVSTLELGDSALYLCASSLAPGEDTQYFGPGTRLTVL.

The chain employs TRBV7-9 and TRBJ1-4; D is unclear. V lost 1 base and J 7 bases, leaving 7 bases between the germline ends. The germline gives CDR1 SEHNR, CDR2 FQNEAQ (reference sequence). The CDR3 has 13 amino acids. Here the CDR3 reads CASSLVGFEKLFF. The CDR3 nucleotides read TGTGCCAGCAGCTTAGTAGGGTTTGAAAAACTGTTTTTT.

This chain uses TRBV7-2 with TRBJ2-7, with D uncertain. The CDR3 sequence is 14 residues long. The germline V gene has CDR1 SGHTA and CDR2 FQGNSA. V was clipped by 0 bases and J by 9 bases, with 15 bases between them. DNA for the CDR3: TGTGCCAGCAGCTTAGCGCTTGTTTACAGAGTGCAGTACTTC. This sequence encodes CASSLALVYRVQYF.

The J gene is TRBJ2-4, the V gene TRBV27, with D uncertain. CDR1 is MNHEY and CDR2 is SMNVEV in the germline V gene (reference sequence). The CDR3 has 13 residues. V dropped 2 bases and J dropped 0 bases, with 2 bases sitting between them. CDR3 protein: CASSLRAKNIQYF. For the CDR3, the DNA is TGTGCCAGCAGTTTAAGAGCCAAAAACATTCAGTACTTC.

This rearrangement joins TRBV2 to TRBJ1-5, with D perhaps matching TRBD1 (5 bases). V lost 1 base and J lost 2, with 9 bases in between. The length of the CDR3 is 15 residues. Germline CDR1 and CDR2: SNHLY and FYNNEI. CDR3 coding DNA: TGTGCCAGCAGTGAAGGGTGGGGGGGCAATCAGCCCCAGCATTTT. As protein: CASSEGWGGNQPQHF.

The table lists this clone with a count of one. This chain connects TRBV7-2 to TRBJ1-1, with D maybe TRBD1 (5 bases). This CDR3 contains 15 residues. V was clipped by 1 base and J by 4 bases, with 13 bases between them. Germline assignment: CDR1 SGHTA and CDR2 FQGNSA. The CDR3 here is CASSLVGQSGTEAFF. The DNA for the CDR3 is TGTGCCAGCAGCTTAGTGGGGCAGTCGGGCACTGAAGCTTTCTTT.

This sequence joins TRBV19 and TRBJ1-5, with 7 bases aligning to TRBD1. Germline assignment: CDR1 LNHDA and CDR2 SQIVND (reference sequence). The junction had 7 bases not matched to a gene; V was cut back by 5 bases and J by 3 bases. The CDR3 loop spans 15 amino acids. This CDR3 reads CASSARDRHNQPQHF. The CDR3 DNA is TGTGCCAGTAGTGCTCGGGACAGACACAATCAGCCCCAGCATTTT. Looking up the rest from reference TRBV19 and TRBJ1-5 gives the full variable domain: DGGITQSPKYLFRKEGQNVTLSCEQNLNHDAMYWYRQDPGQGLRLIYYSQIVNDFQKGDIAEGYSVSREKKESFPLTVTSAQKNPTAFYLCASSARDRHNQPQHFGDGTRLSIL.

V is TRBV2 and J is TRBJ2-6, with D perhaps being TRBD1 or TRBD2 (6 bases each). This CDR3 comprises 13 residues. The germline gives CDR1 SNHLY, CDR2 FYNNEI. The V and J ends lost 7 bases and 4 bases respectively, with 8 bases between them. CDR3 DNA: TGTGCCAGCACGGGGGCCGGGGCCAACGTCCTGACTTTC. Protein sequence: CASTGAGANVLTF.

This clone was recorded once. V usage is TRBV7-2 and J usage is TRBJ1-1, with D unclear. Germline-derived CDR1 and CDR2 are SGHTA and FQGNSA. Trimming removed 2 bases from V and 2 bases from J, with 9 bases in between. CDR3 length: 14 amino acids. The CDR3 sequence: CASSLRRANTEAFF. The CDR3 nucleotides read TGTGCCAGCAGCTTAAGGAGAGCTAACACTGAAGCTTTCTTT.

This clone is a singleton in its sample. The J gene is TRBJ2-3, the V gene TRBV24-1; 8 positions agree with TRBD1. V dropped 10 bases and J dropped 4; count of bases not matched to a gene: 12. Per germline, CDR1 KGHDR and CDR2 SFDVKD. The CDR3 has 15 amino acids. The CDR3, as DNA: TGTGCCACGAGGGACAGGACAGGAGGGGCAGATACGCAGTATTTT. This translates into CATRDRTGGADTQYF.

The V and J genes are TRBV7-2 and TRBJ2-7; 8 bases are shared with TRBD1. Germline CDR1 and CDR2: SGHTA and FQGNSA. V lost 5 bases to trimming and J lost 0 bases; unmatched junction nucleotides: 6. The CDR3 runs 15 residues. The CDR3 DNA sequence: TGTGCCAGCAGCCAGACAGGGGTAAGCTCCTACGAGCAGTACTTC. It encodes CASSQTGVSSYEQYF.

The rearrangement joins TRBV3-1 (or the pseudogene TRBV3-2) to TRBJ1-5; 9 bases align to TRBD1. V dropped 4 bases and J dropped 5; count of bases not matched to a gene: 3. Per the germline V gene, CDR1 is LGHDT and CDR2 is YNNKEL (reference sequence). The CDR3 sequence is 14 residues long. DNA of the CDR3: TGTGCCAGCAGCCCCACAGGGGGCCATCAGCCCCAGCATTTT. Translating gives CASSPTGGHQPQHF.

The V gene is TRBV2, the J gene TRBJ2-1, with 12 bases lining up with TRBD2. This CDR3 is built from 17 residues. J was trimmed by 6 bases and V by 2 bases; bases with no gene match: 8. In germline, CDR1 is SNHLY, CDR2 FYNNEI. The CDR3 DNA sequence: TGTGCCAGCAGTGAACTAGCGGGGGGGCCTATCGCCAATGAGCAGTTCTTC. Translated, it gives CASSELAGGPIANEQFF.